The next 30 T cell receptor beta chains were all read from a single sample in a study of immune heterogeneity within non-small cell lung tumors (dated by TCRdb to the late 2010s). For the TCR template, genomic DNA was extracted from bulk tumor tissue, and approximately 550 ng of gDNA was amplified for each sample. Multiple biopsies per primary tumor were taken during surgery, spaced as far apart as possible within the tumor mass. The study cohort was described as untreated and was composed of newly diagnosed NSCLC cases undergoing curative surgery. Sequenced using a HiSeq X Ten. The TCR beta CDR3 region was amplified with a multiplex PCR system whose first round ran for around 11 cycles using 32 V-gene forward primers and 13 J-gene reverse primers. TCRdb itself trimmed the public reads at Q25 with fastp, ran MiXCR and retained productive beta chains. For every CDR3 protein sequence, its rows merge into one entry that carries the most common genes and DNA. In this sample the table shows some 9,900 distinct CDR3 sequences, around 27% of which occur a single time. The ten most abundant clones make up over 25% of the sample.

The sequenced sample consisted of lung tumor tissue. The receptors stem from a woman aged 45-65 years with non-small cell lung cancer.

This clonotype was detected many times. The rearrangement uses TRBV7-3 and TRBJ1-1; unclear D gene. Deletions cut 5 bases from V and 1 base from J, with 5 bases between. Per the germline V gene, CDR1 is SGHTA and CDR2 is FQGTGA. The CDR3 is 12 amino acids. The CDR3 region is CASSLENTEAFF. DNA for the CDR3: TGTGCCAGCAGCCTAGAGAACACTGAAGCTTTCTTT. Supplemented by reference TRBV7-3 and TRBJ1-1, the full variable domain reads GAGVSQTPSNKVTEKGKYVELRCDPISGHTALYWYRQSLGQGPEFLIYFQGTGAADDSGLPNDRFFAVRPEGSVSTLKIQRTERGDSAVYLCASSLENTEAFFGQGTRLTVV.

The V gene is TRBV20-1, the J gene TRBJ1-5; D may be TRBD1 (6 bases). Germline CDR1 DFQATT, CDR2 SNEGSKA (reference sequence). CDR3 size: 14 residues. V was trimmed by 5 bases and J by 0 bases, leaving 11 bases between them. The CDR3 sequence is CSASRTDSNQPQHF. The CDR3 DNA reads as TGCAGTGCTTCCAGGACAGATAGCAATCAGCCCCAGCATTTT.

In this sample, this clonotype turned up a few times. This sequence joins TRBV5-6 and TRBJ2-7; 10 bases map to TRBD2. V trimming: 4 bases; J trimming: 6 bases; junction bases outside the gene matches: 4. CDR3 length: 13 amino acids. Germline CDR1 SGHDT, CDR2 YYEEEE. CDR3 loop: CASSALAGVEQYF. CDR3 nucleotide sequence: TGTGCCAGCAGCGCGCTAGCGGGGGTCGAGCAGTACTTC. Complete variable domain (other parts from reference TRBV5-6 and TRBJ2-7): DAGVTQSPTHLIKTRGQQVTLRCSPKSGHDTVSWYQQALGQGPQFIFQYYEEEERQRGNFPDRFSGHQFPNYSSELNVNALLLGDSALYLCASSALAGVEQYFGPGTRLTVT.

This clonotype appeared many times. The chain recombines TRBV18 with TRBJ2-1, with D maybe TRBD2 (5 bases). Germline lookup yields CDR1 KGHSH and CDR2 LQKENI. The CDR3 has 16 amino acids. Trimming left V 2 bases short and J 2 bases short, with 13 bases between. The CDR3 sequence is CASSPTEGRPYNEQFF. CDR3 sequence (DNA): TGTGCCAGCTCACCAACAGAGGGAAGGCCCTACAATGAGCAGTTCTTC.

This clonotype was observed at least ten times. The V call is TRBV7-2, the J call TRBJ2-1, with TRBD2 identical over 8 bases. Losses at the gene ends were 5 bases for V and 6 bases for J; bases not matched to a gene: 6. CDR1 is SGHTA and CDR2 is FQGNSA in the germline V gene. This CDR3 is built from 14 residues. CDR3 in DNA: TGTGCCAGCAGCCGGGGGGGCAGTAGCAATGAGCAGTTCTTC. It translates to CASSRGGSSNEQFF.

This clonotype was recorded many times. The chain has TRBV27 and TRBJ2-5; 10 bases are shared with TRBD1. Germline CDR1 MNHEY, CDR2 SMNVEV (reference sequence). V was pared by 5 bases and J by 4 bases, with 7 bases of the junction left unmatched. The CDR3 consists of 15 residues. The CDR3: CASSPRQGARETQYF. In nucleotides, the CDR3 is TGTGCCAGCAGTCCCCGACAGGGGGCTCGAGAGACCCAGTACTTC.

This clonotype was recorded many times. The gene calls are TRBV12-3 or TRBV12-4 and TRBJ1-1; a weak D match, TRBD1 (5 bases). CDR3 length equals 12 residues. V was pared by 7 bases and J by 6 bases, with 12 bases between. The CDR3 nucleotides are TGTGCCAGCAATTCTGGGGGGGCTGAAGCTTTCTTT. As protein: CASNSGGAEAFF.

The CDR3 nucleotides read TGTGCCAGCAACCAAAGCGGGACTAGCGGGAGTAGGCAGTACTTC. Residues: CASNQSGTSGSRQYF. The chain carries TRBV5-4 and TRBJ2-7, with 14 bases identical to TRBD2. Trimming removed 6 bases from V and 9 bases from J; junction bases left unmatched: 11. The germline V gene has CDR1 SGHNT and CDR2 YYREEE (reference sequence). This CDR3 is built from 15 residues.

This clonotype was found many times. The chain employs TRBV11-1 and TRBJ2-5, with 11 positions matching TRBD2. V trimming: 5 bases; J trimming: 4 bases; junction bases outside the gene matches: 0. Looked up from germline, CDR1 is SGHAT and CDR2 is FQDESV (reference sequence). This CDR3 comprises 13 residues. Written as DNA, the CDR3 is TGTGCCAGCAGCGGGACTAGCGGAGAGACCCAGTACTTC. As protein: CASSGTSGETQYF.

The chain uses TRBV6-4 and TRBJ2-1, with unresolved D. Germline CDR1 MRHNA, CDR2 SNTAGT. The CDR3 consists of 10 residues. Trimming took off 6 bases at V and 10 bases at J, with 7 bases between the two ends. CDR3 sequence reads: CASSQREQFF. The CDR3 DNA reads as TGTGCCAGCAGCCAGAGGGAGCAGTTCTTC.

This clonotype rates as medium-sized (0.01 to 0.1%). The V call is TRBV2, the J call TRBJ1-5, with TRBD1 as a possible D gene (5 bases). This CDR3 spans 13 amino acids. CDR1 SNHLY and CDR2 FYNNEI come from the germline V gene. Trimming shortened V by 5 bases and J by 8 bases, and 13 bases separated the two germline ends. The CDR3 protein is CASSRQFWEPQHF. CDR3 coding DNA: TGTGCCAGCAGTAGACAGTTTTGGGAGCCCCAGCATTTT.

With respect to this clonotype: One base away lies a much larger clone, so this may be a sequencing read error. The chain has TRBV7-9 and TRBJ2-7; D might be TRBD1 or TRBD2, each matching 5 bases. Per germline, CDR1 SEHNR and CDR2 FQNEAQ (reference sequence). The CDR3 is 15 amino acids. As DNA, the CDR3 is TGTGCCGGCAGCCGACAGCAGTGGGGGAACAACGAGCAGTACTTC. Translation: CAGSRQQWGNNEQYF.

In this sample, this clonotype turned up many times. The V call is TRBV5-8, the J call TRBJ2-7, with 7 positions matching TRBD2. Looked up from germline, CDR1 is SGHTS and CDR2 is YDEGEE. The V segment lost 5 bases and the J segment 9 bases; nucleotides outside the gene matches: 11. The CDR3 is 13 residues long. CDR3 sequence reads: CASSFSPGGGQYF. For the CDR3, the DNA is TGTGCCAGCAGTTTTTCCCCGGGCGGGGGGCAGTACTTC.

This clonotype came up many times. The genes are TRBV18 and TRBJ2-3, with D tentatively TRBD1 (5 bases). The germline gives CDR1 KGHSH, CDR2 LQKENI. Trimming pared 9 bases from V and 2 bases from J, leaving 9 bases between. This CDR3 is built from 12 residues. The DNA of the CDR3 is TGTGCCAGTGACAGTTTCACAGATACGCAGTATTTT. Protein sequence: CASDSFTDTQYF.

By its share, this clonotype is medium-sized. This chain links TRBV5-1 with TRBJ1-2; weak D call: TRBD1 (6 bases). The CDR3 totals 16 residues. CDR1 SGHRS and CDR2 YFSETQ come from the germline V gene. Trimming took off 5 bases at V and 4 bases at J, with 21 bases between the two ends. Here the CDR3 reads CASRTDQGLGGYGYTF. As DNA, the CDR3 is TGCGCCAGCAGAACCGACCAGGGGCTAGGGGGCTATGGCTACACCTTC.

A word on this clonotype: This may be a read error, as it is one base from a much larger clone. The CDR3: CATSDRQGDRGRYTF. The CDR3 coding sequence is TGTGCCACCAGTGACAGACAGGGGGATCGGGGTCGCTACACCTTC. The V gene is TRBV24-1, the J gene TRBJ1-2; TRBD1 matches at 9 bases. The J segment lost 9 bases and the V segment lost 4 bases, leaving 11 bases of the junction unmatched. The CDR3 contains 15 residues. Germline CDR1 reads KGHDR; CDR2 reads SFDVKD.

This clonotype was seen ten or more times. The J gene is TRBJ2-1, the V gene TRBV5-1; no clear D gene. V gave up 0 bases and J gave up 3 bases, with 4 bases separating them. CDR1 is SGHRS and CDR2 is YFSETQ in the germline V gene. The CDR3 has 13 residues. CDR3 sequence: CASSLGLYNEQFF. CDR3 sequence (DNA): TGCGCCAGCAGCTTGGGACTCTACAATGAGCAGTTCTTC.

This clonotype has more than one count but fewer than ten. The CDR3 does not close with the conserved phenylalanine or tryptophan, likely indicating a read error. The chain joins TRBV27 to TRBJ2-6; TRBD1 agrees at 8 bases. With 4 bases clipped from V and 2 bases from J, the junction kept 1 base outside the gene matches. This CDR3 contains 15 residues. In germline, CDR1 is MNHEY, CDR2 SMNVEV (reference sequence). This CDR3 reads CASSSTGAGANVLTL. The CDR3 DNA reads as TGTGCCAGCAGTTCGACAGGGGCTGGGGCCAACGTCCTGACTCTC.

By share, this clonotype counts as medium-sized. In DNA, the CDR3 is TGTGCCAGTAGCTCGAGAGCGGGGAAATCCTACGAGCAGTACTTC. Its translation is CASSSRAGKSYEQYF. The chain uses TRBV19 and TRBJ2-7, with 7 nucleotides matching TRBD2. CDR1 and CDR2 (germline): LNHDA, SQIVND (reference sequence). With 6 bases clipped from V and 1 base from J, the junction kept 9 bases outside the gene matches. This CDR3 has 15 amino acids.

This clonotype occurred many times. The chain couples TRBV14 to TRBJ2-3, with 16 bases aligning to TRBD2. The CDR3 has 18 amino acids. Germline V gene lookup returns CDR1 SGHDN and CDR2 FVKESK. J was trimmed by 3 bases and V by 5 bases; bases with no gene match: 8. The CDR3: CASSVPGTSGRATDTQYF. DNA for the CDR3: TGTGCCAGCAGCGTACCCGGGACTAGCGGGAGGGCAACAGATACGCAGTATTTT.

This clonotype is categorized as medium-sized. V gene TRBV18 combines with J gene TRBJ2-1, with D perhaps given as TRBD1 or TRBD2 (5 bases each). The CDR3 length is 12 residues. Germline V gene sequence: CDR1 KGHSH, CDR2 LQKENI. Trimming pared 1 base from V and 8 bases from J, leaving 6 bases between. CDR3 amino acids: CASSPQGHEQFF. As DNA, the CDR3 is TGTGCCAGCTCACCACAGGGACATGAGCAGTTCTTC.

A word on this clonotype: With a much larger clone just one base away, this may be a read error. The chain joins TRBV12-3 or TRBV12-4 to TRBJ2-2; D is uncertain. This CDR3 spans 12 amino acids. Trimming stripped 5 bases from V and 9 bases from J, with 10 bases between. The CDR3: CASSPQTWELFF. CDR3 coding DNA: TGTGCCAGCAGTCCTCAAACCTGGGAGCTGTTTTTT.

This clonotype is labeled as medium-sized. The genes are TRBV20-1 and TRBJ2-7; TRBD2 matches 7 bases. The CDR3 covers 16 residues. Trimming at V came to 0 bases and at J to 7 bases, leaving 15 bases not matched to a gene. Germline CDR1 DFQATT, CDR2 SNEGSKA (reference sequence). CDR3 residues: CSARDRVSGPSWEQYF. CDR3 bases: TGCAGTGCTAGAGATCGGGTTAGCGGGCCCTCCTGGGAGCAGTACTTC.

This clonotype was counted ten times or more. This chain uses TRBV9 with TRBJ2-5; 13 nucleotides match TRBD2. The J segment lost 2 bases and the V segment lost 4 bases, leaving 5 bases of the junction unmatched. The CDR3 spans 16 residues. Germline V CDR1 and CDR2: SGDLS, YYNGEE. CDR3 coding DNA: TGTGCCAGCAGCCCTGGACTAGCGGGAGCACAAGAGACCCAGTACTTC. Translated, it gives CASSPGLAGAQETQYF.

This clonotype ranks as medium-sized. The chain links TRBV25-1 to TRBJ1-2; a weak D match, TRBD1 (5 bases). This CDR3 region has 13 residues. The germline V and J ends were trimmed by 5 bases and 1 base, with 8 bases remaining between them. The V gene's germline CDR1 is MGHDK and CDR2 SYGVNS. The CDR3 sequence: CASSPGGNYGYTF. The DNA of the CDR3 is TGTGCCAGCAGTCCCGGGGGTAACTATGGCTACACCTTC.

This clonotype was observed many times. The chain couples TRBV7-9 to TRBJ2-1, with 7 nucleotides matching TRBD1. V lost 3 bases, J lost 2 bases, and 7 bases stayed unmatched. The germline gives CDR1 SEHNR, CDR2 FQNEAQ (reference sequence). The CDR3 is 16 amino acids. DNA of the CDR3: TGTGCCAGCAGCTTGAGGTCAGGGGGTCCCTACAATGAGCAGTTCTTC. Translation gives CASSLRSGGPYNEQFF.

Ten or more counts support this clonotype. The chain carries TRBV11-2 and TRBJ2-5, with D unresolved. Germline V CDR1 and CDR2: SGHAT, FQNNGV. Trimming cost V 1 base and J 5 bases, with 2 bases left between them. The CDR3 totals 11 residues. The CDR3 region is CASSLVETQYF. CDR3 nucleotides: TGTGCCAGCAGCTTAGTGGAGACCCAGTACTTC.

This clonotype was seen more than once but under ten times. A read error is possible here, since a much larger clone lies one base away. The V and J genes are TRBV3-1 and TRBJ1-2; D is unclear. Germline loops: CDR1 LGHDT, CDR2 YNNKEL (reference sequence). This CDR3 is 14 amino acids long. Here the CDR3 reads CARSQDRIAYGYTF. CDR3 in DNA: TGTGCCAGAAGCCAAGATCGGATAGCGTATGGCTACACCTTC.

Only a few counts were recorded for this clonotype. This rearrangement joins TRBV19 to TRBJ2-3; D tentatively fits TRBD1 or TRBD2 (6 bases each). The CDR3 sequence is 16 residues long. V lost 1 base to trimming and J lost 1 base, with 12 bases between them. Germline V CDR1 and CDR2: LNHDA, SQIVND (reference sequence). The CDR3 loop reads CASSIGGAGGTDTQYF. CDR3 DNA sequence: TGTGCCAGTAGTATAGGGGGGGCTGGTGGCACAGATACGCAGTATTTT.

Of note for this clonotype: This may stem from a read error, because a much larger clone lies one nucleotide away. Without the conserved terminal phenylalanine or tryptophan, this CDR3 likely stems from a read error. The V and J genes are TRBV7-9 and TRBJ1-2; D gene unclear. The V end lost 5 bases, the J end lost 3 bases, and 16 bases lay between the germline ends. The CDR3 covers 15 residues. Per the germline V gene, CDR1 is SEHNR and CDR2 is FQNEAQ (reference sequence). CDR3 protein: CASSPPLAVYYGYTS. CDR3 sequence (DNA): TGTGCCAGCAGCCCCCCTCTCGCCGTCTACTATGGCTACACCTCC.